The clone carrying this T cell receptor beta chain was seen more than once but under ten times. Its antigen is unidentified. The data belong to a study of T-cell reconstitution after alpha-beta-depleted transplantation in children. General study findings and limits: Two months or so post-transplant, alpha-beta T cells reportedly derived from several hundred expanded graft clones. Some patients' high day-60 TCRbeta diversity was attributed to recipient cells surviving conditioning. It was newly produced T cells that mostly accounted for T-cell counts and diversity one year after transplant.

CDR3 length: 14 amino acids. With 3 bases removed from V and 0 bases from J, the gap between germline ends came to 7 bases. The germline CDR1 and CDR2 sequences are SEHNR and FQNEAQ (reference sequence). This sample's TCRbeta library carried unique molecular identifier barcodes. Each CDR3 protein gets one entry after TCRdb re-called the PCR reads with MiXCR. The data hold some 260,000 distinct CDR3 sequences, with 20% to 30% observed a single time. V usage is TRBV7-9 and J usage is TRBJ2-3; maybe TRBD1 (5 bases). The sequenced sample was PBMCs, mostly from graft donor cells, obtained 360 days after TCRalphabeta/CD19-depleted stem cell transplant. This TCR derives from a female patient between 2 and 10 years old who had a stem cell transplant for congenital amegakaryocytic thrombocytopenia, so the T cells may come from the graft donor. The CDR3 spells CASSFRQSTDTQYF. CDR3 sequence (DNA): TGTGCCAGCAGCTTTCGACAGAGCACAGATACGCAGTATTTT.